Shown below are 9 T cell receptor beta chains from a single sample sequenced in a study of T-cell reconstitution after alpha-beta-depleted transplantation in children. The TCRbeta library was prepared with unique molecular identifiers. One entry per CDR3 protein, called by TCRdb with MiXCR from the PCR reads. This sample yields approximately 650,000 distinct CDR3 sequences, of which about 12% are seen a single time; about 0.77% belongs to the top ten. Sample: PBMCs, taken before TCRalphabeta/CD19-depleted stem cell transplant. The receptors were gathered from a girl aged 2 to 10 with congenital amegakaryocytic thrombocytopenia, due to receive a stem cell transplant.

About this clonotype: The junction departs from the called germline gene at one end, perhaps through a read error. This chain links TRBV28 with TRBJ1-2; 7 bases line up with TRBD1. The CDR3 is made up of 14 amino acids. From germline, CDR1 is MDHEN and CDR2 SYDVKM. This CDR3 reads CASREPDRAKGYAF. In DNA, the CDR3 is TGTGCCAGCAGAGAACCTGACAGGGCCAAGGGCTACGCCTTC.

This clonotype came up a few times. The chain couples TRBV5-5 to TRBJ2-1; 8 bases agree with TRBD1. With 4 bases clipped from V and 6 bases from J, the junction kept 9 bases outside the gene matches. The CDR3 is 15 residues long. Germline V gene sequence: CDR1 SGHKS, CDR2 YYEKEE (reference sequence). The CDR3 sequence: CASSDRDRRFNEQFF. Written as DNA, the CDR3 is TGTGCCAGCAGCGACCGGGACAGGAGATTCAATGAGCAGTTCTTC.

This clonotype showed up many times. The chain links TRBV12-3 or TRBV12-4 to TRBJ2-2, with a tentative D call TRBD2 (5 bases). The CDR3 consists of 16 residues. V was pared by 4 bases and J by 5 bases, with 17 bases between. The CDR3 protein is CASSSFGLLGTGELFF. The CDR3 DNA follows: TGTGCCAGCAGTTCCTTCGGACTCTTGGGGACCGGGGAGCTGTTTTTT.

There are many counts of this clonotype. V and J are TRBV20-1 and TRBJ2-3; D gene ambiguous. Germline values: CDR1 DFQATT, CDR2 SNEGSKA (reference sequence). CDR3 length: 15 residues. With 2 bases removed from V and 0 bases from J, the gap between germline ends came to 12 bases. Here the CDR3 reads CSARFRLTSTDTQYF. For the CDR3, the DNA is TGCAGTGCTAGATTTAGACTTACCAGCACAGATACGCAGTATTTT.

This chain joins TRBV29-1 and TRBJ2-3; 7 bases agree with TRBD2. Germline V CDR1 and CDR2: SQVTM, ANQGSEA. V trimming: 5 bases; J trimming: 1 base; junction bases outside the gene matches: 6. The CDR3 is 14 amino acids. The CDR3 sequence is CSVLLARGTDTQYF. The CDR3 DNA reads as TGCAGCGTTCTACTAGCGAGAGGCACAGATACGCAGTATTTT.

Comments on this clonotype: This CDR3 is missing its conserved last phenylalanine or tryptophan, likely due to a read error. The DNA is left out, because the CDR3 cannot be placed on it with certainty; the CDR3 is given as TCRdb lists it. The chain uses TRBV12-3 or TRBV12-4 and TRBJ2-1; the D call in the table, TRBD2, was not verified against the DNA. A total of 12 residues make up the CDR3, ends included. CDR3 sequence: CASSLGPGTFQL.

This chain joins TRBV11-2 and TRBJ2-3; D is uncertain. Germline values: CDR1 SGHAT, CDR2 FQNNGV. This CDR3 is built from 18 residues. V was cut by 3 bases and J by 1 base, with 20 bases left in between. CDR3 nucleotide sequence: TGTGCCAGCAGCTTCTCCGATTTGCCGATCCCGGGCACAGATACGCAGTATTTT. Protein sequence: CASSFSDLPIPGTDTQYF. Complete variable domain (other parts from reference TRBV11-2 and TRBJ2-3): EAGVAQSPRYKIIEKRQSVAFWCNPISGHATLYWYQQILGQGPKLLIQFQNNGVVDDSQLPKDRFSAERLKGVDSTLKIQPAKLEDSAVYLCASSFSDLPIPGTDTQYFGPGTRLTVL.

The gene calls are TRBV29-1 and TRBJ1-2; perhaps TRBD1 as D (5 bases). There are 13 residues in the CDR3. Trimming shortened V by 4 bases and J by 6 bases, and 15 bases separated the two germline ends. CDR1 is SQVTM and CDR2 is ANQGSEA in the germline V gene. CDR3 bases: TGCAGCGTTGGCGACAGCTTAATACATGGCTACACCTTC. Encoded protein: CSVGDSLIHGYTF. The complete variable domain, with remaining parts taken from reference TRBV29-1 and TRBJ1-2, reads SAVISQKPSRDICQRGTSLTIQCQVDSQVTMMFWYRQQPGQSLTLIATANQGSEATYESGFVIDKFPISRPNLTFSTLTVSNMSPEDSSIYLCSVGDSLIHGYTFGSGTRLTVV.

This clonotype has only a few counts. This sequence joins TRBV20-1 and TRBJ1-2; D is unresolved. CDR1 is DFQATT, CDR2 SNEGSKA, per germline (reference sequence). Trimming removed 0 bases at V and 6 bases at J, with 17 bases between. The CDR3 loop spans 15 amino acids. The CDR3 loop is CSARDPSWRNDGYTF. In nucleotides, the CDR3 is TGCAGTGCTAGAGATCCCTCCTGGCGGAACGATGGCTACACCTTC.